The clone carrying this T cell receptor (beta chain) was recorded only once. The sample originates from a study of long-term antiretroviral therapy in people with HIV. The V gene end was trimmed by 0 bases and the J gene end by 3 bases; junction bases not matched to a gene: 11. The CDR3 extends over 18 amino acids. CDR1 and CDR2 (germline): LGHNA, YNFKEQ. This was the immunoSEQ v3.0 assay at survey level. Assay: immunoSEQ multiplex PCR; the TCRdb copy retains only in-frame clones and omits some. The sample carries under 25,000 clones, more than 75% recorded once. The starting material was unsorted PBMCs, obtained 0.5 years after starting antiretroviral therapy. V usage is TRBV4-2 and J usage is TRBJ2-3; TRBD2 matches 8 bases. The TCR originated in a woman between 35 and 50 years old with HIV. The CDR3 nucleotides are TGTGCCAGCAGCCAAGATCCTAGTCGAGGGACTAGAACAGATACGCAGTATTTT. Encoded protein: CASSQDPSRGTRTDTQYF.